These 3 T cell receptor beta chains were sequenced from one sample in a study of shared clonotypes between healthy human individuals (TCRdb year 2020). CD8 naive samples were CD45RO-negative cells positively selected for CCR7, giving a CD45RA+CCR7+ population that excluded TemRA cells. Preparation of the library involved the immunoSEQ multiplex PCR assay. This is the immuneACCESS table as TCRdb keeps it, with only in-frame sequences that have V and J called. A part of the clones is gone; compared with another copy, unresolved V genes explain less than half, and the rest is unexplained. This sample is represented by some 630,000 clones; roughly 96% of them were singletons. Less than 0.12% of the sample rests with the top ten. Sequencing was done on a sample of naive CD8+ T cells sorted from blood. The sample's cell subset or site label, decoded: CD45RA+CCR7+. These receptors were taken from a woman in her 30s in good health.

The chain couples TRBV4-1 to TRBJ2-7, with D unclear. CDR1 and CDR2 (germline): MGHRA, YSYEKL. The CDR3 contains 14 residues. V shed 2 bases and J shed 2 bases, with 10 bases lying between them. The CDR3 spells CASSQTQETYEQYF. Here the CDR3 DNA reads TGCGCCAGCAGCCAAACACAAGAAACCTACGAGCAGTACTTC.

This chain uses TRBV29-1 with TRBJ2-1; D tentatively fits TRBD1 or TRBD2 (5 bases each). Per germline, CDR1 SQVTM and CDR2 ANQGSEA. CDR3 length equals 14 residues. V was shortened by 6 bases and J by 0 bases, with 12 bases between the two germline ends. For the CDR3, the DNA is TGCAGCGTCGGGACCCAGAGCTCCTACAATGAGCAGTTCTTC. Amino acids: CSVGTQSSYNEQFF.

The rearrangement joins TRBV13 to TRBJ2-7, with 7 bases lining up with TRBD1. This CDR3 has 12 residues. CDR1 is PRHDT, CDR2 FYEKMQ, per germline (reference sequence). The trim removed 5 bases at V and 7 bases at J, leaving 5 bases unmatched. DNA for the CDR3: TGTGCCAGCAGCGACAGGGTGGGAGAGCAGTACTTC. This sequence encodes CASSDRVGEQYF.